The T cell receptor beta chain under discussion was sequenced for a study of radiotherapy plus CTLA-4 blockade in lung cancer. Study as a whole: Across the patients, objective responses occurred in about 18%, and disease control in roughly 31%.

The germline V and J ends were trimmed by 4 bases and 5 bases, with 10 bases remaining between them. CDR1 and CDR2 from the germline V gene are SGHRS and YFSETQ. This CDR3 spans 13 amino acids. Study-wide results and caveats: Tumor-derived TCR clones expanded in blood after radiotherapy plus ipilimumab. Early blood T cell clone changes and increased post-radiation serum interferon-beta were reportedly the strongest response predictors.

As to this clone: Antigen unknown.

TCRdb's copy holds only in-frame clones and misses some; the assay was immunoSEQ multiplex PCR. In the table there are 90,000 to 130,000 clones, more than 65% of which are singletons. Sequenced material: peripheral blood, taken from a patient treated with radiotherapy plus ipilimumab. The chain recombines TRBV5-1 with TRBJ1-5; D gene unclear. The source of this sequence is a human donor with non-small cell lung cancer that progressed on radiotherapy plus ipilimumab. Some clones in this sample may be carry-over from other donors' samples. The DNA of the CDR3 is TGCGCCAGCAGCCCCGGAGAGGATCAGCCCCAGCATTTT. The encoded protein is CASSPGEDQPQHF.